This passage covers 27 T cell receptor beta chains from one sample sequenced in a study of T cell repertoires in cytomegalovirus infection. TCRdb fed the reads into MiXCR, producing one record per CDR3 protein. The sample yields 75,000 to 100,000 distinct CDR3 sequences, approximately 45% seen once. No antigen has been assigned to these receptors. Here the sequenced sample was CD8+ T cells from cultured PBMCs, taken from culture after CMV antigen stimulation. Every receptor here comes from a human donor in good health (CMV status not recorded). Some clones in this sample may be carry-over from other donors' samples.

The chain carries TRBV6-5 and TRBJ1-2, with 8 bases fitting TRBD1. Germline V gene lookup returns CDR1 MNHEY and CDR2 SVGAGI. The CDR3 is made up of 13 amino acids. The V segment lost 6 bases and the J segment 7 bases; nucleotides outside the gene matches: 7. The CDR3 bases are TGTGCCAGCAGCGGACAGGGCCAAGGTGGCTACACCTTC. Residues: CASSGQGQGGYTF.

V and J are TRBV7-3 and TRBJ1-2, with unresolved D. Germline V gene data show CDR1 as SGHTA and CDR2 as FQGTGA. CDR3 length: 13 residues. The V end was cut by 1 base, the J end by 11 bases, with 14 bases between. The CDR3 protein is CASSLRGLGDYTF. In nucleotides, the CDR3 is TGTGCCAGCAGCTTAAGAGGTCTCGGGGATTACACCTTC. Supplemented by reference TRBV7-3 and TRBJ1-2, the full variable domain reads GAGVSQTPSNKVTEKGKYVELRCDPISGHTALYWYRQSLGQGPEFLIYFQGTGAADDSGLPNDRFFAVRPEGSVSTLKIQRTERGDSAVYLCASSLRGLGDYTFGSGTRLTVV.

The V and J genes are TRBV12-3 or TRBV12-4 and TRBJ2-3, with D uncertain. The CDR3 has 17 residues. Trimming took off 6 bases at V and 4 bases at J, with 23 bases between the two ends. CDR3 protein: CASRPPGNSPGPDTQYF. CDR3 bases: TGTGCCAGCAGACCCCCCGGAAACTCACCTGGGCCAGATACGCAGTATTTT.

This clonotype was seen a few times. This chain uses TRBV5-1 with TRBJ1-1; unclear D gene. The CDR3 loop spans 13 amino acids. Per germline, CDR1 SGHRS and CDR2 YFSETQ. V was shortened by 4 bases and J by 1 base, with 8 bases between the two germline ends. The DNA for the CDR3 is TGCGCCAGCAGCCCTAGAGGGAACACTGAAGCTTTCTTT. Translation: CASSPRGNTEAFF.

The chain carries TRBV19 and TRBJ2-1, with 7 positions matching TRBD1. Germline V CDR1 and CDR2: LNHDA, SQIVND (reference sequence). V was pared by 7 bases and J by 0 bases, with 6 bases of the junction left unmatched. CDR3 length: 15 amino acids. CDR3 DNA sequence: TGTGCCAGTAAGATCCGGGACAGCTCCTACAATGAGCAGTTCTTC. This gives the protein CASKIRDSSYNEQFF.

This clonotype has at least ten counts. The chain has TRBV7-2 and TRBJ2-3, with 8 bases aligning to TRBD2. The germline V gene has CDR1 SGHTA and CDR2 FQGNSA. V trimming: 5 bases; J trimming: 2 bases; junction bases outside the gene matches: 15. The CDR3 covers 18 residues. The CDR3 loop is CASSTRVITSGPTDTQYF. In nucleotides, the CDR3 is TGTGCCAGCAGCACTCGAGTGATTACTAGCGGCCCCACAGATACGCAGTATTTT.

J is TRBJ2-5 and V is TRBV7-9; a possible D gene is TRBD1 (6 bases). The V end lost 4 bases, the J end lost 3 bases, and 18 bases lay between the germline ends. The germline gives CDR1 SEHNR, CDR2 FQNEAQ (reference sequence). CDR3 length: 16 amino acids. The CDR3 DNA reads TGTGCCAGCAGCTACGAGCCCCCTGCAGGGGAAGAGACCCAGTACTTC. This translates into CASSYEPPAGEETQYF.

The table lists this clonotype with a few counts. The chain has TRBV7-6 and TRBJ2-1, with 10 bases identical to TRBD2. The CDR3 has 15 residues. Germline CDR1 and CDR2: SGHVS and FNYEAQ. V shed 5 bases, J shed 10 bases, and the junction held 11 bases outside the gene matches. The CDR3 reads CASSLSGGPRIEQFF. The CDR3 region has the DNA TGTGCCAGCAGCCTTAGCGGGGGGCCACGTATCGAGCAGTTCTTC.

The chain links TRBV14 to TRBJ1-3; TRBD1 matches at 7 bases. CDR1 and CDR2 (germline): SGHDN, FVKESK. J lost 4 bases, V lost 3 bases, and 6 bases had no gene match. The CDR3 covers 15 residues. CDR3 protein: CASSHSGTAGNTIYF. CDR3 nucleotides: TGTGCCAGCAGCCATTCAGGGACAGCCGGAAACACCATATATTTT. The full variable domain, with the rest looked up from reference TRBV14 and TRBJ1-3, is EAGVTQFPSHSVIEKGQTVTLRCDPISGHDNLYWYRRVMGKEIKFLLHFVKESKQDESGMPNNRFLAERTGGTYSTLKVQPAELEDSGVYFCASSHSGTAGNTIYFGEGSWLTVV.

The chain couples TRBV7-9 to TRBJ2-7; 11 bases fit TRBD2. The V gene end was trimmed by 5 bases and the J gene end by 4 bases; junction bases not matched to a gene: 13. The CDR3 runs to 17 residues. The germline V gene has CDR1 SEHNR and CDR2 FQNEAQ (reference sequence). The CDR3 spells CASSHSGGENSPYEQYF. The DNA of the CDR3 is TGTGCCAGCAGCCATAGCGGGGGGGAGAATTCGCCTTACGAGCAGTACTTC. The whole variable domain, filled in from reference TRBV7-9 and TRBJ2-7, reads DTGVSQNPRHKITKRGQNVTFRCDPISEHNRLYWYRQTLGQGPEFLTYFQNEAQLEKSRLLSDRFSAERPKGSFSTLEIQRTEQGDSAMYLCASSHSGGENSPYEQYFGPGTRLTVT.

The V gene is TRBV27, the J gene TRBJ2-1, with D possibly being TRBD1 or TRBD2 (5 bases each). This CDR3 is built from 13 residues. The germline V gene has CDR1 MNHEY and CDR2 SMNVEV (reference sequence). V lost 8 bases, J lost 5 bases, and 13 bases lay in between. The CDR3 bases are TGTGCCAGCGAGGGGCTAGAAGACAATGAGCAGTTCTTC. This gives the protein CASEGLEDNEQFF.

The chain has TRBV19 and TRBJ2-7, with 8 bases matching TRBD1. This CDR3 is 14 amino acids long. Germline CDR1 reads LNHDA; CDR2 reads SQIVND (reference sequence). J lost 5 bases, V lost 5 bases, and 8 bases had no gene match. The CDR3 coding sequence is TGTGCCAGTAGTGTCGGGACAGGACTCCACGAGCAGTACTTC. Residues: CASSVGTGLHEQYF.

J is TRBJ2-1 and V is TRBV11-2; D remains unclear. The V gene lost 4 bases and the J gene lost 5 bases, with 21 bases spanning the gap. Germline loops: CDR1 SGHAT, CDR2 FQNNGV. CDR3 length equals 17 residues. In DNA form, the CDR3 reads TGTGCCAGCAGCTCCCCCGTTGAGGAACCTACAAACAATGAGCAGTTCTTC. This encodes CASSSPVEEPTNNEQFF.

The table lists this clonotype with a few counts. The genes are TRBV7-2 and TRBJ2-7, with a possible D match to TRBD2 (5 bases). The V gene's germline CDR1 is SGHTA and CDR2 FQGNSA. The CDR3 spans 15 residues. V lost 2 bases to trimming and J lost 0 bases, with 11 bases between them. CDR3 loop: CASSLRELSSYEQYF. The CDR3 region has the DNA TGTGCCAGCAGCTTAAGGGAGTTGAGCTCCTACGAGCAGTACTTC. The whole variable domain, filled in from reference TRBV7-2 and TRBJ2-7, reads GAGVSQSPSNKVTEKGKDVELRCDPISGHTALYWYRQSLGQGLEFLIYFQGNSAPDKSGLPSDRFSAERTGGSVSTLTIQRTQQEDSAVYLCASSLRELSSYEQYFGPGTRLTVT.

This clonotype was detected many times. This rearrangement joins TRBV7-9 to TRBJ2-4, with D tentatively TRBD2 (5 bases). CDR1 SEHNR and CDR2 FQNEAQ come from the germline V gene (reference sequence). V lost 1 base to trimming and J lost 1 base, with 14 bases between them. This CDR3 region has 17 residues. For the CDR3, the DNA is TGTGCCAGCAGCTTAGATGGAGGATTGGGCGCCAAAAACATTCAGTACTTC. This encodes CASSLDGGLGAKNIQYF. Filled out from reference TRBV7-9 and TRBJ2-4, the complete variable domain reads DTGVSQNPRHKITKRGQNVTFRCDPISEHNRLYWYRQTLGQGPEFLTYFQNEAQLEKSRLLSDRFSAERPKGSFSTLEIQRTEQGDSAMYLCASSLDGGLGAKNIQYFGAGTRLSVL.

J is TRBJ1-1 and V is TRBV5-1; weak D call: TRBD1 (5 bases). Trimming removed 0 bases from V and 4 bases from J, with 10 bases in between. Germline V gene data show CDR1 as SGHRS and CDR2 as YFSETQ. The CDR3 loop spans 14 amino acids. CDR3 in DNA: TGCGCCAGCAGCTTGGGAGGGGAGGGCACTGAAGCTTTCTTT. Translation gives CASSLGGEGTEAFF.

The V and J genes are TRBV6-6 and TRBJ2-3; 10 bases fit TRBD2. V trimming: 4 bases; J trimming: 2 bases; junction bases outside the gene matches: 9. This CDR3 spans 17 amino acids. In germline, CDR1 is MNHNY, CDR2 SVGAGI (reference sequence). The chain's CDR3 is CASSSFPAGGFTDTQYF. The CDR3 coding sequence is TGTGCCAGCAGTTCCTTTCCAGCGGGGGGGTTCACAGATACGCAGTATTTT.

The J gene is TRBJ2-2, the V gene TRBV7-6; 9 bases are shared with TRBD2. The CDR3 loop spans 17 amino acids. Germline V CDR1 and CDR2: SGHVS, FNYEAQ. V shed 0 bases, J shed 7 bases, and the junction held 9 bases outside the gene matches. The CDR3 spells CASSLARLAGDGGELFF. The CDR3 DNA follows: TGTGCCAGCAGCTTAGCGCGATTAGCGGGAGATGGCGGGGAGCTGTTTTTT.

The chain joins TRBV4-1 to TRBJ1-1; D remains unclear. Trimming left V 1 base short and J 5 bases short, with 8 bases between. CDR1 is MGHRA, CDR2 YSYEKL, per germline. The CDR3 runs to 13 residues. CDR3 nucleotides: TGCGCCAGCAGCCAAGGCACCGGGACTGAAGCTTTCTTT. Residues: CASSQGTGTEAFF.

Only a few counts were recorded for this clonotype. This chain links TRBV2 with TRBJ1-1; unclear D gene. Germline CDR1 and CDR2: SNHLY and FYNNEI. The CDR3 spans 12 residues. V was pared by 8 bases and J by 3 bases, with 10 bases between. The CDR3, as DNA: TGTGCCAGCGAGGAGTTGTACACTGAAGCTTTCTTT. Translating it yields CASEELYTEAFF.

The rearrangement joins TRBV4-1 to TRBJ2-2, with 9 bases matching TRBD2. This CDR3 region has 14 residues. Germline V CDR1 and CDR2: MGHRA, YSYEKL. The junction had 0 bases not matched to a gene; V was cut back by 3 bases and J by 4 bases. CDR3 DNA: TGCGCCAGCAGCCAGCGGGGGGGCACCGGGGAGCTGTTTTTT. Protein: CASSQRGGTGELFF.

The rearrangement links TRBV27 to TRBJ2-7; TRBD2 matches at 8 bases. CDR1 MNHEY and CDR2 SMNVEV come from the germline V gene (reference sequence). V lost 3 bases, J lost 0 bases, and 4 bases stayed unmatched. This CDR3 has 15 amino acids. The CDR3 loop is CASSFGSGSSYEQYF. The DNA for the CDR3 is TGTGCCAGCAGTTTTGGGAGCGGGAGCTCCTACGAGCAGTACTTC.

This clonotype was counted once. V gene TRBV6-1 combines with J gene TRBJ1-4; D remains ambiguous. The CDR3 has 11 residues. The germline V and J ends were trimmed by 7 bases and 3 bases, with 3 bases remaining between them. Germline V gene sequence: CDR1 MNHNS, CDR2 SASEGT. Here the CDR3 reads CASIANEKLFF. The CDR3 bases are TGTGCCAGCATAGCTAATGAAAAACTGTTTTTT.

This chain joins TRBV7-6 and TRBJ1-6; D might be TRBD1 (5 bases). Germline CDR1 reads SGHVS; CDR2 reads FNYEAQ. This CDR3 has 13 amino acids. Trimming cost V 6 bases and J 6 bases, with 9 bases left between them. The DNA of the CDR3 is TGTGCCAGCAGGGGGGGAAGTAATTCACCCCTCCACTTT. This sequence encodes CASRGGSNSPLHF.

The gene calls are TRBV6-6 and TRBJ2-5, with D possibly matching TRBD1 (8 bases). The CDR3 is 16 residues long. Germline assignment: CDR1 MNHNY and CDR2 SVGAGI (reference sequence). V was clipped by 0 bases and J by 4 bases, with 15 bases between them. The CDR3 nucleotides read TGTGCCAGCAGTTACTCCGGACAGGGAGGGTTAGAGACCCAGTACTTC. Residues: CASSYSGQGGLETQYF.

This chain connects TRBV5-1 to TRBJ2-5, with 7 bases that match TRBD1. Germline lookup yields CDR1 SGHRS and CDR2 YFSETQ. The junction had 10 bases not matched to a gene; V was cut back by 3 bases and J by 5 bases. The CDR3 runs to 15 residues. In DNA form, the CDR3 reads TGCGCCAGCAGCTCGGACAGGAATGCCTGGGAGACCCAGTACTTC. Translating gives CASSSDRNAWETQYF. The variable domain in full, with the rest retrieved from reference TRBV5-1 and TRBJ2-5, is KAGVTQTPRYLIKTRGQQVTLSCSPISGHRSVSWYQQTPGQGLQFLFEYFSETQRNKGNFPGRFSGRQFSNSRSEMNVSTLELGDSALYLCASSSDRNAWETQYFGPGTRLLVL.

This chain uses TRBV7-3 with TRBJ2-1, with D perhaps matching TRBD1 or TRBD2 (5 bases each). The V gene's germline CDR1 is SGHTA and CDR2 FQGTGA. CDR3 length: 17 residues. Trimming took off 6 bases at V and 0 bases at J, with 18 bases between the two ends. In DNA, the CDR3 is TGTGCCAGCAGTCTATCACATTGGGACCACTCCTACAATGAGCAGTTCTTC. Protein: CASSLSHWDHSYNEQFF.